These 27 T cell receptor beta chains came from one sample sequenced in a study of cytomegalovirus exposure and HLA in healthy donors. It was with 60 Vbeta and 13 Jbeta primers that the PCR ran. Here immunoSEQ multiplex PCR was the method, and the copy in TCRdb shows in-frame clones only, minus some. The data show some 150,000 clones, 85% to 90% seen once. Material for sequencing was PBMCs. The receptors derive from a woman aged 25 to 39 in good health and CMV-seronegative.

The rearrangement uses TRBV19 and TRBJ1-3; 7 nucleotides agree with TRBD1. Germline assignment: CDR1 LNHDA and CDR2 SQIVND (reference sequence). The CDR3 contains 14 residues. Unmatched junction bases numbered 6, after V lost 6 bases and J lost 4 bases. The CDR3 spells CASRSTGPGNTIYF. The CDR3 DNA sequence: TGTGCCAGTAGGTCGACAGGGCCCGGAAACACCATATATTTT.

This chain uses TRBV9 with TRBJ1-1; D not resolved. V lost 2 bases to trimming and J lost 1 base, with 6 bases between them. The CDR3 runs 13 residues. Germline V gene lookup returns CDR1 SGDLS and CDR2 YYNGEE. This CDR3 is CASSVGPNTEAFF. Written as DNA, the CDR3 is TGTGCCAGCAGCGTTGGCCCGAACACTGAAGCTTTCTTT.

The chain couples TRBV6-5 to TRBJ2-5; D is possibly TRBD1 (7 bases). The CDR3 is made up of 15 amino acids. Germline loops: CDR1 MNHEY, CDR2 SVGAGI. V gave up 0 bases and J gave up 5 bases, with 13 bases separating them. The chain's CDR3 is CASSYSGGGGETQYF. CDR3 sequence (DNA): TGTGCCAGCAGTTACTCTGGAGGGGGCGGGGAGACCCAGTACTTC.

The chain uses TRBV4-2 and TRBJ2-7; 9 bases line up with TRBD1. Germline-derived CDR1 and CDR2 are LGHNA and YNFKEQ. V lost 5 bases to trimming and J lost 4 bases; unmatched junction nucleotides: 3. The CDR3 has 13 amino acids. CDR3 sequence (DNA): TGTGCCAGCAGCAAGGGACAGGGATACGAGCAGTACTTC. Translated, it gives CASSKGQGYEQYF.

As DNA, the CDR3 is TGCAGCGTTGATCTGTACACTGAAGCTTTCTTT. The encoded protein is CSVDLYTEAFF. This chain connects TRBV29-1 to TRBJ1-1; D remains unclear. Germline V gene sequence: CDR1 SQVTM, CDR2 ANQGSEA. V lost 3 bases and J 3 bases, leaving 5 bases between the germline ends. This CDR3 region has 11 residues.

J is TRBJ2-5 and V is TRBV30, with TRBD1 matching 10 bases. After removal of 7 bases from V and 5 bases from J, the junction contained 10 bases not matched to a gene. The CDR3 consists of 14 residues. The germline CDR1 and CDR2 sequences are GTSNPN and SVGIG (reference sequence). DNA for the CDR3: TGTGCCTCCGACCGACAGGGGGCTTGGGAGACCCAGTACTTC. Its protein product is CASDRQGAWETQYF.

This clone has only one observation. As DNA, the CDR3 is TGTGCCAGCAGCCCCGGGGGGCAGGGGCGAACCTACAATGAGCAGTTCTTC. Protein sequence: CASSPGGQGRTYNEQFF. The V gene is TRBV5-4, the J gene TRBJ2-1, with D perhaps TRBD2 (7 bases). In germline, CDR1 is SGHNT, CDR2 YYREEE (reference sequence). V was shortened by 4 bases and J by 2 bases, with 19 bases between the two germline ends. The CDR3 loop spans 17 amino acids. Looking up the rest from reference TRBV5-4 and TRBJ2-1 gives the full variable domain: ETGVTQSPTHLIKTRGQQVTLRCSSQSGHNTVSWYQQALGQGPQFIFQYYREEENGRGNFPPRFSGLQFPNYSSELNVNALELDDSALYLCASSPGGQGRTYNEQFFGPGTRLTVL.

This clone was observed a few times. The chain couples TRBV5-6 to TRBJ1-4; D unresolved. Trimming cost V 3 bases and J 8 bases, with 14 bases left between them. The CDR3 extends over 14 amino acids. Per the germline V gene, CDR1 is SGHDT and CDR2 is YYEEEE. Written as DNA, the CDR3 is TGTGCCAGCAGCTCTGCGTTCCCCGGGGAAAAACTGTTTTTT. It yields the protein CASSSAFPGEKLFF.

This rearrangement joins TRBV5-3 to TRBJ1-2; 10 bases agree with TRBD1. TRBV5-3 is an ORF, and what it does is uncertain. After removal of 5 bases from V and 4 bases from J, the junction contained 17 bases not matched to a gene. The length of the CDR3 is 18 residues. The CDR3 nucleotides read TGTGCCAGAAGAAGCGACAGGGGGCTCATAGGTTCGGGCTATGGCTACACCTTC. Amino acid sequence: CARRSDRGLIGSGYGYTF.

This clone was recorded once. The chain couples TRBV10-2 to TRBJ1-2; tentatively, D is TRBD1 (6 bases). The germline V and J ends were trimmed by 7 bases and 3 bases, with 15 bases remaining between them. CDR1 is WSHSY, CDR2 SAAADI, per germline. This CDR3 has 14 residues. CDR3 sequence (DNA): TGCGCCAGCAAACCGAGGGGGGGCTACTATGGCTACACCTTC. Translating it yields CASKPRGGYYGYTF.

The chain couples TRBV5-4 to TRBJ1-5; D is perhaps TRBD1 (6 bases). CDR3 length equals 14 residues. Looked up from germline, CDR1 is SGHNT and CDR2 is YYREEE (reference sequence). V was shortened by 3 bases and J by 6 bases, with 13 bases between the two germline ends. DNA of the CDR3: TGTGCCAGCAGCTACGCAGGGGAAGGTCAGCCCCAGCATTTT. It codes for CASSYAGEGQPQHF.

The DNA for the CDR3 is TGTGCCAGCAGATTTGGCCCCGGGGAGCTGTTTTTT. It codes for CASRFGPGELFF. This chain connects TRBV27 to TRBJ2-2; D unresolved. V was cut by 6 bases and J by 6 bases, with 8 bases left in between. Germline loops: CDR1 MNHEY, CDR2 SMNVEV (reference sequence). The CDR3 totals 12 residues.

The V gene is TRBV19, the J gene TRBJ1-5, with TRBD1 matching 7 bases. The CDR3 length is 14 residues. V lost 10 bases, J lost 7 bases, and 13 bases stayed unmatched. Looked up from germline, CDR1 is LNHDA and CDR2 is SQIVND (reference sequence). Here the CDR3 reads CATGQVLGIQPQHF. CDR3 DNA sequence: TGTGCCACAGGACAGGTGTTGGGTATCCAGCCCCAGCATTTT.

The V and J genes are TRBV19 and TRBJ2-1; unclear D gene. Trimming removed 7 bases at V and 0 bases at J, with 7 bases between. This CDR3 contains 13 residues. CDR1 and CDR2 (germline): LNHDA, SQIVND (reference sequence). The CDR3 DNA reads as TGTGCCAGTAACCCCAGCTCCTACAATGAGCAGTTCTTC. The encoded protein is CASNPSSYNEQFF.

V usage is TRBV30 and J usage is TRBJ2-7; D perhaps matches TRBD1 (5 bases). The CDR3 spans 11 residues. The germline V gene has CDR1 GTSNPN and CDR2 SVGIG (reference sequence). V shed 3 bases and J shed 4 bases, with 7 bases lying between them. CDR3 protein: CAWSRAYEQYF. The CDR3 nucleotides read TGTGCCTGGAGCAGGGCGTACGAGCAGTACTTC.

The chain uses TRBV5-8 and TRBJ1-2, with D unclear. The length of the CDR3 is 12 residues. Germline V gene lookup returns CDR1 SGHTS and CDR2 YDEGEE. Trimming removed 4 bases from V and 3 bases from J, with 7 bases in between. CDR3 region: CASSVSDYGYTF. DNA for the CDR3: TGTGCCAGCAGCGTCAGTGACTATGGCTACACCTTC.

This sequence joins TRBV5-1 and TRBJ2-5, with 9 bases aligning to TRBD1. After removal of 3 bases from V and 4 bases from J, the junction contained 16 bases not matched to a gene. The CDR3 covers 18 residues. Germline assignment: CDR1 SGHRS and CDR2 YFSETQ. In nucleotides, the CDR3 is TGCGCCAGCAGCTCGGGGACAGGGTCCCTACGGGCTGGAGAGACCCAGTACTTC. Its protein is CASSSGTGSLRAGETQYF. Using reference TRBV5-1 and TRBJ2-5 for the parts outside the CDR3, the full variable domain is KAGVTQTPRYLIKTRGQQVTLSCSPISGHRSVSWYQQTPGQGLQFLFEYFSETQRNKGNFPGRFSGRQFSNSRSEMNVSTLELGDSALYLCASSSGTGSLRAGETQYFGPGTRLLVL.

This chain uses TRBV5-4 with TRBJ2-5; D is unresolved. CDR1 is SGHNT, CDR2 YYREEE, per germline (reference sequence). Trimming pared 1 base from V and 5 bases from J, leaving 12 bases between. The CDR3 spans 14 residues. This CDR3 reads CASSLLYGEETQYF. DNA of the CDR3: TGTGCCAGCAGCTTGCTATATGGTGAGGAGACCCAGTACTTC.

This chain connects TRBV18 to TRBJ1-2; TRBD1 agrees at 7 bases. The CDR3 is made up of 13 amino acids. The germline CDR1 and CDR2 sequences are KGHSH and LQKENI. V lost 3 bases and J lost 8; bases outside the gene matches: 6. The CDR3 sequence is CASSPDRDWGYTF. The CDR3, as DNA: TGTGCCAGCTCACCCGACAGGGATTGGGGCTACACCTTC.

The chain joins TRBV9 to TRBJ2-1, with a tentative D call TRBD2 (6 bases). This CDR3 has 14 residues. Germline loops: CDR1 SGDLS, CDR2 YYNGEE. Deletions cut 0 bases from V and 7 bases from J, with 11 bases between. CDR3 residues: CASSVGLASNEQFF. CDR3 bases: TGTGCCAGCAGCGTAGGGCTAGCGAGTAATGAGCAGTTCTTC.

The chain combines TRBV13 with TRBJ2-3, with a weak D call TRBD2 (6 bases). The CDR3 is 12 amino acids. CDR1 PRHDT and CDR2 FYEKMQ come from the germline V gene (reference sequence). Trimming pared 4 bases from V and 5 bases from J, leaving 7 bases between. The CDR3 coding sequence is TGTGCCAGCAGCTCGGAGGGAGATACGCAGTATTTT. Translated: CASSSEGDTQYF. Variable domain in full (rest from reference TRBV13 and TRBJ2-3): AAGVIQSPRHLIKEKRETATLKCYPIPRHDTVYWYQQGPGQDPQFLISFYEKMQSDKGSIPDRFSAQQFSDYHSELNMSSLELGDSALYFCASSSEGDTQYFGPGTRLTVL.

The V and J genes are TRBV28 and TRBJ2-3; 9 nucleotides agree with TRBD2. The CDR3 contains 15 residues. Germline V gives CDR1 MDHEN, CDR2 SYDVKM. Trimming cost V 3 bases and J 4 bases; bases outside gene matches: 5. In DNA form, the CDR3 reads TGTGCCAGCAGTTTGGGGCGGGGGGGCGCAGATACGCAGTATTTT. Translating it yields CASSLGRGGADTQYF.

This rearrangement joins TRBV19 to TRBJ2-1, with D perhaps matching TRBD1 (5 bases). There are 12 residues in the CDR3. V lost 7 bases and J 15 bases, leaving 19 bases between the germline ends. Germline lookup yields CDR1 LNHDA and CDR2 SQIVND (reference sequence). The CDR3 DNA sequence: TGTGCCAGTACCGATCTTTGGTTAGGGGTGTTCTTC. It is translated as CASTDLWLGVFF. The whole variable domain, remainder taken from reference TRBV19 and TRBJ2-1, is DGGITQSPKYLFRKEGQNVTLSCEQNLNHDAMYWYRQDPGQGLRLIYYSQIVNDFQKGDIAEGYSVSREKKESFPLTVTSAQKNPTAFYLCASTDLWLGVFFGPGTRLTVL.

The chain is built from TRBV28 and TRBJ2-7, with a weak D call TRBD2 (7 bases). Germline assignment: CDR1 MDHEN and CDR2 SYDVKM. V was shortened by 8 bases and J by 1 base, with 15 bases between the two germline ends. The CDR3 contains 14 residues. CDR3 nucleotides: TGTGCCAGCTCACTGGAGGGGGGGTCCTACGAGCAGTACTTC. This sequence encodes CASSLEGGSYEQYF.

The chain combines TRBV7-2 with TRBJ2-5; 8 nucleotides match TRBD2. The CDR3 loop spans 16 amino acids. Germline CDR1 SGHTA, CDR2 FQGNSA. V gave up 5 bases and J gave up 4 bases; unmatched junction bases: 12. The CDR3 loop is CASSPPGGGRLETQYF. CDR3 DNA: TGTGCCAGCAGCCCCCCTGGCGGGGGGCGTTTAGAGACCCAGTACTTC.

V gene TRBV4-1 combines with J gene TRBJ2-7, with TRBD1 identical over 8 bases. Germline V CDR1 and CDR2: MGHRA, YSYEKL. There are 16 residues in the CDR3. V trimming: 4 bases; J trimming: 1 base; junction bases outside the gene matches: 9. CDR3 protein: CASSPGGGTGSYEQYF. The CDR3 DNA follows: TGCGCCAGCAGCCCAGGAGGGGGGACAGGTTCCTACGAGCAGTACTTC.

V usage is TRBV5-4 and J usage is TRBJ2-5, with 7 nucleotides matching TRBD2. The junction had 11 bases not matched to a gene; V was cut back by 4 bases and J by 5 bases. The germline CDR1 and CDR2 sequences are SGHNT and YYREEE (reference sequence). The CDR3 extends over 15 amino acids. CDR3 DNA sequence: TGTGCCAGCAGCCCACCGGGCGGGAGTTGGGAGACCCAGTACTTC. The encoded protein is CASSPPGGSWETQYF.